The T cell receptor beta chain under discussion was sequenced for a study of technical replicates of blood from a handful of donors. Assay used: immunoSEQ multiplex PCR; TCRdb lists only in-frame clones, some missing. The sample carries about 89,000 clones, about 94% recorded once. The CDR3 totals 16 residues. Germline V gene sequence: CDR1 MNHEY, CDR2 SMNVEV (reference sequence). The V gene end was trimmed by 2 bases and the J gene end by 1 base; junction bases not matched to a gene: 6. The source material was T cells isolated from PBMCs. This chain links TRBV27 with TRBJ2-3, with 7 bases identical to TRBD1. The source of this sequence is a human donor in good health. The CDR3 sequence is CASSLVTGSGTDTQYF. Written as DNA, the CDR3 is TGTGCCAGCAGTTTAGTGACAGGGTCTGGCACAGATACGCAGTATTTT.